This TCR beta chain was identified during a study of T cell responses to AZD1222 COVID-19 vaccine. This CDR3 comprises 15 residues. CDR1 is MNHEY, CDR2 SVGEGT, per germline. The germline V and J ends were trimmed by 2 bases and 5 bases, with 15 bases remaining between them. TCRdb's table, derived via immunoSEQ multiplex PCR, lists solely in-frame clones and lacks some. Found here are 200,000 to 250,000 clones, 85% to 95% of them singletons; the top ten hold roughly 0.99%. Whole-study results and caveats: Repertoire samples came only from after the peak T cell response. Following two doses of AZD1222, Spike-specific TCR breadth and depth rose. Clonal diversity was possibly underestimated, and white British individuals and females predominated among donors.

This clone was observed a handful of times. Antigen specificity is unknown. The TCR originated in an adult in good health. The chain couples TRBV6-2 or TRBV6-3 to TRBJ1-1, with a tentative D call TRBD1 (5 bases). The sequencing used peripheral blood, collected on day 0 of MenACWY control vaccination. Here the CDR3 reads CASSYRGGIRTEAFF. The CDR3, as DNA: TGTGCCAGCAGTTACCGCGGGGGGATTAGGACTGAAGCTTTCTTT.